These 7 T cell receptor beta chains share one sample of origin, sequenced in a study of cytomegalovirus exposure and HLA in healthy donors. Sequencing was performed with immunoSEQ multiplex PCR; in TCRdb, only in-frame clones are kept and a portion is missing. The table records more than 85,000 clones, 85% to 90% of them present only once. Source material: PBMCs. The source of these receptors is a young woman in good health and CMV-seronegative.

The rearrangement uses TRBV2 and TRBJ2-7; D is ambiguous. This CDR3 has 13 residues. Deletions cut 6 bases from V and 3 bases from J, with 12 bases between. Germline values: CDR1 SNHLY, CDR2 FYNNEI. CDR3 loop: CASRRLGSYEQYF. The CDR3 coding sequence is TGTGCCAGCAGAAGACTCGGAAGCTACGAGCAGTACTTC.

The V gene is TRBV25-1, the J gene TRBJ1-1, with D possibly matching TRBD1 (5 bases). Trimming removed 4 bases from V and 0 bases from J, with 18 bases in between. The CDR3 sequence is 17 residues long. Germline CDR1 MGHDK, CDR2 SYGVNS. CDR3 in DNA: TGTGCCAGCAGTGGGTCGGCCCGACCGGGGGTGAACACTGAAGCTTTCTTT. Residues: CASSGSARPGVNTEAFF.

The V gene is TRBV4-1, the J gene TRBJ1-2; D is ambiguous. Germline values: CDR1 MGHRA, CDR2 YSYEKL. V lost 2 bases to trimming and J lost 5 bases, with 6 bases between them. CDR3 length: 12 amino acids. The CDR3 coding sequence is TGCGCCAGCAGCCAACAACTTTATGGCTACACCTTC. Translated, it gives CASSQQLYGYTF.

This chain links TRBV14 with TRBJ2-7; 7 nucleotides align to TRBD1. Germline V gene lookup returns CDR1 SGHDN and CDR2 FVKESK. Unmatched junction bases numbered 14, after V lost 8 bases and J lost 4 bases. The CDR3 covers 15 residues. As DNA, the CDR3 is TGTGCCAGCCTACCATTCAGGGACAGTCTTTACGAGCAGTACTTC. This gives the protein CASLPFRDSLYEQYF.

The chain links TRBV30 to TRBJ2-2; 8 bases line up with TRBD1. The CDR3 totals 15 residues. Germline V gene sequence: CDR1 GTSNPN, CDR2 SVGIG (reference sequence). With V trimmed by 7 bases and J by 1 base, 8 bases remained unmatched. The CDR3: CAFLRGQRNTGELFF. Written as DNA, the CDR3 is TGTGCCTTCCTCAGGGGGCAAAGGAACACCGGGGAGCTGTTTTTT.

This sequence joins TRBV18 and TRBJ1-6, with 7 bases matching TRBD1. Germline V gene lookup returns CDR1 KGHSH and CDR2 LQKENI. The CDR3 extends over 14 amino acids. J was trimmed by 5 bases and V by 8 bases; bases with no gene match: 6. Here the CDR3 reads CASARDSNNSPLHF. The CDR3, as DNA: TGTGCCAGCGCCCGGGACAGTAATAATTCACCCCTCCACTTT.

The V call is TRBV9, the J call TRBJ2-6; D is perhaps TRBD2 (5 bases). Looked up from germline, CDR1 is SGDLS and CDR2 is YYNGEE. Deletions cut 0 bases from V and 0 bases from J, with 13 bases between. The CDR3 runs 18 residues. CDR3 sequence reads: CASSVGRVFLSGANVLTF. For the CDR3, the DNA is TGTGCCAGCAGCGTAGGGCGGGTATTTCTCTCTGGGGCCAACGTCCTGACTTTC.